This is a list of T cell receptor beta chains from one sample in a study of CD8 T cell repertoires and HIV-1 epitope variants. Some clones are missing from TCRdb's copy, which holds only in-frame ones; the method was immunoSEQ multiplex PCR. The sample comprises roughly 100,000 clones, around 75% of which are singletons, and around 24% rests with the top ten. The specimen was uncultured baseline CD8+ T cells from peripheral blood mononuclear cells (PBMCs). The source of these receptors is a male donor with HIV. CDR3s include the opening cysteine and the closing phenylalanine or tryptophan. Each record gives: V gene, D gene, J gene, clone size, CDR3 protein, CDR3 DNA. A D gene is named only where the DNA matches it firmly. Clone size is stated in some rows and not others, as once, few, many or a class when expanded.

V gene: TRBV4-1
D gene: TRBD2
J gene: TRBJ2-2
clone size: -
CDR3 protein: CASSQGALAGVTGELFF
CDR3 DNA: TGCGCCAGCAGCCAAGGGGCGCTAGCGGGGGTCACCGGGGAGCTGTTTTTT

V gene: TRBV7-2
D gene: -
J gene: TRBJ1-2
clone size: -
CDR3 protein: CASSPSVDYGYTF
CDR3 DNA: TGTGCCAGCAGCCCATCGGTGGATTATGGCTACACCTTC

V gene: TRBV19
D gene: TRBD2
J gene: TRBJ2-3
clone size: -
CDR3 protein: CASTTGGGDTQYF
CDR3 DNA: TGTGCCAGTACCACGGGGGGGGGAGATACGCAGTATTTT

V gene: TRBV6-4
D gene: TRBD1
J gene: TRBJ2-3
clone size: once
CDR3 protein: CASSATGEADTQYF
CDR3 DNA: TGTGCCAGCAGTGCGACAGGGGAGGCAGATACGCAGTATTTT

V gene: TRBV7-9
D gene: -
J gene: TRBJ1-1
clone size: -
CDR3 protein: CASSLLDTEAFF
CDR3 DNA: TGTGCCAGCAGCCTCCTAGACACTGAAGCTTTCTTT

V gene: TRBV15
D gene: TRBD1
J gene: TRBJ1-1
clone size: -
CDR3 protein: CATSKGTGVGTEAFF
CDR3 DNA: TGTGCCACCAGCAAGGGGACAGGGGTTGGCACTGAAGCTTTCTTT

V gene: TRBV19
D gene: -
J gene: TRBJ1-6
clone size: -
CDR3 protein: CASSSIGGQHNSPLHF
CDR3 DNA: TGTGCCAGTAGCAGCATTGGAGGACAGCATAATTCACCCCTCCACTTT

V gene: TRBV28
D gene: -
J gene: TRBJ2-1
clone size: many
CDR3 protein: CASSWEYNEQFF
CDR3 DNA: TGTGCCAGCAGTTGGGAATACAATGAGCAGTTCTTC

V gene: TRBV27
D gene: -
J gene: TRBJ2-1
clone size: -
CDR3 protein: CASSLRKAYNEQFF
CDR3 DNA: TGTGCCAGCAGTTTAAGGAAGGCCTACAATGAGCAGTTCTTC

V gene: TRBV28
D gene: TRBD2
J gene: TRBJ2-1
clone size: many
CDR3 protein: CASTGGAPYNEQFF
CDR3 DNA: TGTGCCAGCACCGGGGGGGCCCCCTACAATGAGCAGTTCTTC

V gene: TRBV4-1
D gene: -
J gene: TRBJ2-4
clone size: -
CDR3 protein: CASSQVPRVRVQYF
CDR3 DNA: TGCGCCAGCAGCCAAGTTCCACGGGTTAGGGTTCAGTACTTC

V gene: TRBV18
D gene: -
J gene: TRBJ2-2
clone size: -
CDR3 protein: CASSPPGEGLFF
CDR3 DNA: TGTGCCAGCTCACCACCGGGTGAGGGGCTGTTTTTT

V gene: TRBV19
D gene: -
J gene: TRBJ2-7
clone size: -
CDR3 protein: CASSMGDEQYF
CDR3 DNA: TGTGCCAGTAGTATGGGGGACGAGCAGTACTTC

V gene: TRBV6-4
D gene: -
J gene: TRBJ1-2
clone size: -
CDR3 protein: CASSDGPYGYTF
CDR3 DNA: TGTGCCAGCAGTGACGGGCCTTATGGCTACACCTTC

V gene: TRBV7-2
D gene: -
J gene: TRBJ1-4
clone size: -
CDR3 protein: CASSFGQSNEKLFF
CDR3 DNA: TGTGCCAGCAGTTTCGGCCAGAGTAATGAAAAACTGTTTTTT

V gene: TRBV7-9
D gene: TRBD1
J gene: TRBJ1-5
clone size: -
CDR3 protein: CASSRQGSNNQPQHF
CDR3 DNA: TGTGCCAGCAGCCGACAGGGGTCCAACAATCAGCCCCAGCATTTT

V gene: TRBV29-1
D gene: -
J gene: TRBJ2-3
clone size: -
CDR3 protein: CSAGVRGLTDTQYF
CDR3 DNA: TGCAGTGCTGGGGTCAGGGGCCTTACAGATACGCAGTATTTT

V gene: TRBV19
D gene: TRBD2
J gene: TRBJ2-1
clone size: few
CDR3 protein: CASSIFEGGTYNEQFF
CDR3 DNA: TGTGCCAGTAGTATCTTCGAGGGAGGGACCTACAATGAGCAGTTCTTC

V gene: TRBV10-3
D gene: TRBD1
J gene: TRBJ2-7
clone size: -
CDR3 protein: CAISEGGTGVEQYF
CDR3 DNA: TGTGCCATCAGTGAGGGCGGGACAGGAGTGGAGCAGTACTTC

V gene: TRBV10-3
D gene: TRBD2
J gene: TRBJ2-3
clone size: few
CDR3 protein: CAISAAGVRTDTQYF
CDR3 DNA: TGTGCCATCAGTGCTGCGGGGGTGCGCACAGATACGCAGTATTTT

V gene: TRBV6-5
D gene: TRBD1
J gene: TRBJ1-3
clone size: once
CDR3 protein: CASSKGDRGNTIYF
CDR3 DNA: TGTGCCAGCAGCAAGGGGGACAGAGGAAACACCATATATTTT

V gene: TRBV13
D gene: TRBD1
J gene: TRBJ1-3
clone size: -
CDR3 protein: CASSSRTGGNTIYF
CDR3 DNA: TGTGCCAGCAGTTCCAGGACAGGGGGAAACACCATATATTTT

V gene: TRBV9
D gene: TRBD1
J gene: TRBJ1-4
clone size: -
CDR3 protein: CASSASGTGVEKLFF
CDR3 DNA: TGTGCCAGCAGCGCATCCGGGACAGGGGTTGAAAAACTGTTTTTT